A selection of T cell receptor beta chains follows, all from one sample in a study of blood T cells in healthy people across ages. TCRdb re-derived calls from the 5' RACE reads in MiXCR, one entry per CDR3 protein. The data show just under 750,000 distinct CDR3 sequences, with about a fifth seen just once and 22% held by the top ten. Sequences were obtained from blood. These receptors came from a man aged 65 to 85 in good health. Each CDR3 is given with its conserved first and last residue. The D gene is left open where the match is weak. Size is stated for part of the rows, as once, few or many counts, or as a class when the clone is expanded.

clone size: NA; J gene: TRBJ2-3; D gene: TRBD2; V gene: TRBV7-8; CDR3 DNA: TGTGCCAGCAGCCAGGGAGGGAGTAAGGATACGCAGTATTTT; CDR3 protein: CASSQGGSKDTQYF
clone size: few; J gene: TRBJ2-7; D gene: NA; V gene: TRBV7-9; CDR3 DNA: TGTGCCAGCAGCGCAGCTTCGTCCACCTACGAGCAGCACTTC; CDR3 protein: CASSAASSTYEQHF
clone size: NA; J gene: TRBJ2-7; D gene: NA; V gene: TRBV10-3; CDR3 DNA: TGTGCCATCAGTCAGGAGGGGTACGAGCAGTACTTC; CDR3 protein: CAISQEGYEQYF
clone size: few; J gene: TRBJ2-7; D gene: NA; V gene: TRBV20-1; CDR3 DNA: TGCAGTGCAAGAGGAGGGGCAGGAGACTACGAGCAGTACTTC; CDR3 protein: CSARGGAGDYEQYF
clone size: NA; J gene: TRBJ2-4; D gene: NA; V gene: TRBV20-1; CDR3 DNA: TGCAGTGCTAGAGTTCCAGGGAGGAACATTCAGTACTTC; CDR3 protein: CSARVPGRNIQYF
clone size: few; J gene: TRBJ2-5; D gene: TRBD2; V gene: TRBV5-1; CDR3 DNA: TGCGCCAGCAGCTTGGTTCAGCGGGGGGGCCCAGAGACCCAGTACTTC; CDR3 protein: CASSLVQRGGPETQYF
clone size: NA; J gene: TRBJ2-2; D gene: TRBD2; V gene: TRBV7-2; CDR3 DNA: TGTGCCAGCAACGGGGGGGGAGGGATCACCGGGGAGCTGTTTTTT; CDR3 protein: CASNGGGGITGELFF
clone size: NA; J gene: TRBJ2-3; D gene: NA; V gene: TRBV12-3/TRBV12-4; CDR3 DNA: TGTGCCAGCAGTTTGGTCCGGAGAGCAGGTGCGCAGTATTTT; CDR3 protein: CASSLVRRAGAQYF
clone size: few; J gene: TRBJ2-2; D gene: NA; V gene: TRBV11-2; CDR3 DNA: TGTGCCAGCAGCTTAGGCGGCCCGGTTAGCGGGGAGCTGTTTTTT; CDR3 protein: CASSLGGPVSGELFF
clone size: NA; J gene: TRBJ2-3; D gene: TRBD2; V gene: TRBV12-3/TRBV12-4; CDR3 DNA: TGTGCCAGCAGTTTTGCGGGAGCGGTCGGAACAGATACGGAGTATTTT; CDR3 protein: CASSFAGAVGTDTEYF
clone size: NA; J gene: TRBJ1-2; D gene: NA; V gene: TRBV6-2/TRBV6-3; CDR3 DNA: TGTGCCAGCAGAACAGAAGTCTATGGCTACACCTTC; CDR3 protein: CASRTEVYGYTF
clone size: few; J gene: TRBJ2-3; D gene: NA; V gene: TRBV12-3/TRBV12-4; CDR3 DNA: TGTGCCAGCAGTTTAGAGGGAGGACCGATGGATACGCAGTATTTT; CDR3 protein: CASSLEGGPMDTQYF
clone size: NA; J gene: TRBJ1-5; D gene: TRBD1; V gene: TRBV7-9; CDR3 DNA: TGTGCCAGCAGCTTCCTAGAGACAGGGCCGAATAGCATTCAGCCCCAGCATTTT; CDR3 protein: CASSFLETGPNSIQPQHF
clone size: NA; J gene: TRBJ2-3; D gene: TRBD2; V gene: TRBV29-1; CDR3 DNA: TGCAGCACCCCGAAATTGGCTAGCGGGAGTGGTACAGATACGCAGTATTTT; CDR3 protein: CSTPKLASGSGTDTQYF
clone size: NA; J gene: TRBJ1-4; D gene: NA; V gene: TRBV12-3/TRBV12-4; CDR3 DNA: TGTGCCAGCAGTTTAGTGCCCCCGGGGGAAAAACTGTTTTTT; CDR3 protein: CASSLVPPGEKLFF
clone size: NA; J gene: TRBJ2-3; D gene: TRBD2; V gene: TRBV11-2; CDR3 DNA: TGTGCCAGCAGCGGACCGGGACTAGCGGGAGTTCCTCGCACAGATACGCAGTATTTT; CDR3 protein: CASSGPGLAGVPRTDTQYF
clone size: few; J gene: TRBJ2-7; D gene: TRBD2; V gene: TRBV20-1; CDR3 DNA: TGCAGTGCCATAGCGGGACTAGCCCCCTACGAGCAGTACTTC; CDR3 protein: CSAIAGLAPYEQYF
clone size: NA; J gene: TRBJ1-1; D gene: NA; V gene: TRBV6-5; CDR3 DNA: TGTGCCAGCAGCAAATCTGGGGGGAACACTGAAGCTTTCTTT; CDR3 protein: CASSKSGGNTEAFF
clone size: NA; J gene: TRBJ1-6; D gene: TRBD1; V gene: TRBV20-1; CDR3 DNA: TGCAGTGCTAGTACCCAGGGGGGTTCACCCCTCCACTTT; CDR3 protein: CSASTQGGSPLHF
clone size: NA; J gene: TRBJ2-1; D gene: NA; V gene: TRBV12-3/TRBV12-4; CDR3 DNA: TGTGCCTGCAGTTTTAGGAGGTCAGGGGAAGATGAGCAGTTCTTC; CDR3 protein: CACSFRRSGEDEQFF
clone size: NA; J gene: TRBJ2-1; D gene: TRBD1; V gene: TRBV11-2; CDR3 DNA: TGTGCCAGTCGGGACAGGGGGCTGGGTGAGCAGTTCTTC; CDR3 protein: CASRDRGLGEQFF
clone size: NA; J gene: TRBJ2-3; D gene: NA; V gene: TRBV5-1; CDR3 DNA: TGCGCCAGCAGCTTGGCCGAGGGCGTTTCGACTAGCACAGATACGCAGTATTTT; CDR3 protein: CASSLAEGVSTSTDTQYF
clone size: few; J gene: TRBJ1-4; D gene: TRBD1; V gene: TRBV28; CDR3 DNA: TGTGCCAGCAGTCTGATGACAGGGGGCGGTGAAAAACTGTTTTTT; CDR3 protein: CASSLMTGGGEKLFF
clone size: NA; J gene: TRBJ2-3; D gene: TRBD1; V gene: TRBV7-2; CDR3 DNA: TGTGCCAGCAGCTTAGCGGGTTTAGGGACAGGGAGCACAGATACGCAGTATTTT; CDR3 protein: CASSLAGLGTGSTDTQYF
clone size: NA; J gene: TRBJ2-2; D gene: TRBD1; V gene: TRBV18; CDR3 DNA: TGTGCCAGCTCACCGCTGGGGGACAGGGATGCCGGGGAGCTGTTTTTT; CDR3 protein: CASSPLGDRDAGELFF
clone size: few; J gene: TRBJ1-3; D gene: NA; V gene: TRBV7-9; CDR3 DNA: TGTGCCAGCAGCCCCCACCGGGACACCATATATTTT; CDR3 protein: CASSPHRDTIYF
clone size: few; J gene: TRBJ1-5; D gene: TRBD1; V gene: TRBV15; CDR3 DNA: TGTGCCACCAGCAGAGATCTCGAGACAGGGTTTCTTGATCAGCCCCAGCATTTT; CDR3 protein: CATSRDLETGFLDQPQHF
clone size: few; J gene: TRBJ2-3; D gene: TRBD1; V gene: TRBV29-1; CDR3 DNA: TGCAGCGCAGCAAATCGGGACAGACGCACAGATACGCAGTATTTT; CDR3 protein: CSAANRDRRTDTQYF
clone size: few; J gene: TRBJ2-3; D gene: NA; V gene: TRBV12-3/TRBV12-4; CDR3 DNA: TGTGCCGGCGCCCCCCGCACAGATACGCAGTATTTT; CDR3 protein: CAGAPRTDTQYF
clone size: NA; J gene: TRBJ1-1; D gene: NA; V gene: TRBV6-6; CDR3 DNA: TGTGCCAGCACCCTGGCTCGACAGCTAAACACTGAAGCTTTCTTT; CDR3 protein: CASTLARQLNTEAFF
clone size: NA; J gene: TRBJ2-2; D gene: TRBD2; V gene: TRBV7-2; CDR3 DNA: TGTGCCAGCAGCTTAGGTCGCGGGGGGGCAGGCGGGGAGCTGTTTTTT; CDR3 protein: CASSLGRGGAGGELFF
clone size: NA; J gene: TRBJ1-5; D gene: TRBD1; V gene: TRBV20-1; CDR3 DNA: TGCAGTGCTAGAGGTGACAGGGGGCTATTTCAGCCCCAGCATTTT; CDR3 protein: CSARGDRGLFQPQHF